Included here is one TCR beta chain sequence, with context. What it recognizes is unknown. The data were obtained in a study of blood T cells in healthy people across ages. Study-level findings and limits: Long-lived donors carried more naive CD4+ cells and greater diversity than aged donors.

Sample-barcoded 5' priming and a J-beta primer mix drove a second PCR of 7 to 11 cycles. TCRdb redid the calling of the 5' RACE reads with MiXCR, one entry per CDR3 protein. The sample lists 1,100,000 or so distinct CDR3 sequences, under 45% seen once, with approximately 17% in the top ten. The material sequenced was blood. This receptor was obtained from a woman aged 55 to 70 in good health.

The CDR3 sequence is CASSSAQGATDTQYF. CDR3 in DNA: TGTGCCAGCAGCTCCGCGCAGGGGGCTACAGATACGCAGTATTTT. The gene calls are TRBV6-5 and TRBJ2-3; TRBD1 aligns across 8 bases. With 6 bases clipped from V and 3 bases from J, the junction kept 8 bases outside the gene matches. Germline CDR1 is MNHEY and CDR2 is SVGAGI. This CDR3 region has 15 residues.